This T cell receptor (beta chain) came from a study of OX40 agonist ivuxolimab in advanced cancers. Turning to the study itself: The study enrolled dose-escalation patients with hepatocellular carcinoma, melanoma, renal cell or head and neck cancer. Whole-study results and caveats: Specificity for antigen went undetermined in the expanded peripheral T cells.

The germline V and J ends were trimmed by 6 bases and 5 bases, with 7 bases remaining between them. There are 11 residues in the CDR3. Germline CDR1 and CDR2: MNHEY and SMNVEV (reference sequence). Here immunoSEQ multiplex PCR was the method, and the copy in TCRdb shows in-frame clones only, minus some. Among some 21,000 clones listed, roughly 91% were seen once. Notes on this clone: Its antigen is not known.

This clonotype originated in an adult with an advanced solid tumor such as melanoma, head and neck, liver or kidney cancer. The sample consisted of CD4+ or CD8+ T cells sorted from blood, taken in a trial of the OX40 agonist ivuxolimab. The V and J genes are TRBV27 and TRBJ1-1; TRBD1 might be the D (5 bases). The CDR3 nucleotides are TGTGCCAGCAGAGCAGGGACTGAAGCTTTCTTT. Translation gives CASRAGTEAFF.